The rows below give T cell receptor beta chains drawn from one sample of a study of T cell changes during pregnancy in multiple sclerosis. Generated by immunoSEQ multiplex PCR, the TCRdb table keeps only in-frame clones and is missing some. The sample yields 20,000 to 25,000 clones, around 86% seen once. Sequencing was performed on CD8+ T cells from peripheral blood mononuclear cells, taken in the first trimester of pregnancy. The receptors stem from a female donor in good health, enrolled as a control in a pregnancy study. Each CDR3 is given with its conserved first and last residue. D genes are given only for firm matches. Size tells how often a clone was seen (once, few, many) or the class of an expanded clone, and some rows leave it out.

V gene	J gene	clone size	D gene	CDR3 DNA	CDR3 protein
TRBV6-5	TRBJ2-5	.	.	TGTGCCAGCAGTAGTGATAGGACCCAGTACTTC	CASSSDRTQYF
TRBV11-2	TRBJ2-5	once	.	TGTGCCAGCAGCTTAGAAGGACAGCAAGAGACCCAGTACTTC	CASSLEGQQETQYF
TRBV14	TRBJ2-7	.	.	TGTGCCAGCAGCCATCGGGACATGTGGTACGAGCAGTACTTC	CASSHRDMWYEQYF
TRBV4-2	TRBJ2-5	.	TRBD2	TGTGCCAGCGGGACCGGGACTAGACGGGGGCAAGAGACCCAGTACTTC	CASGTGTRRGQETQYF
TRBV7-9	TRBJ1-1	.	.	TGTGCCAGCAGCTTAGGTGGGACAAGGGGGAATAGGAACACTGAAGCTTTCTTT	CASSLGGTRGNRNTEAFF
TRBV27	TRBJ2-1	.	TRBD2	TGTGCCAGCAGTTCCCGGGACTACTACAATGAGCAGTTCTTC	CASSSRDYYNEQFF
TRBV4-1	TRBJ2-2	.	.	TGCGCCAGCAGCCAATTCAGGTGGATTAACACCGGGGAGCTGTTTTTT	CASSQFRWINTGELFF
TRBV7-3	TRBJ1-1	.	.	TGTGCCAGCAGCTTCGGGGGGGAAGCTTTCTTT	CASSFGGEAFF
TRBV4-3	TRBJ1-4	once	.	TGCGCCAGCAGCCAAGCCCCGGGGGGGGCCGAAAAACTGTTTTTT	CASSQAPGGAEKLFF
TRBV25-1	TRBJ2-7	.	TRBD1	TGTGCCAGCAGTGGACAGGGGGCCTACGAGCAGTACTTC	CASSGQGAYEQYF
TRBV27	TRBJ1-1	.	.	TGTGCCAGCAGTTCAGGGGTAGCTGCTGAAGCTTTCTTT	CASSSGVAAEAFF
TRBV5-6	TRBJ1-2	.	TRBD1	TGTGCCAGCAGAAAAGACAGGGGCGGTCACGGCTACACCTTC	CASRKDRGGHGYTF
TRBV5-5	TRBJ2-2	.	.	TGTGCCAGCAGCTTGTACCGGGGAGCGGACACCGGGGAGCTGTTTTTT	CASSLYRGADTGELFF
TRBV28	TRBJ1-3	.	.	TGTGCCAGCAGTTTTCGGCAGGGCTCTGGAAACACCATATATTTT	CASSFRQGSGNTIYF
TRBV28	TRBJ1-2	.	TRBD1	TGTGCCAGCAGTTACCAGGGGGCTGGGGAAATGATGTTCTATGGCTACACCTTC	CASSYQGAGEMMFYGYTF
TRBV19	TRBJ1-1	few	.	TGTGCCAGTAGACTTGATCATTCCACTGAAGCTTTCTTT	CASRLDHSTEAFF
TRBV6-5	TRBJ1-1	.	.	TGTGCCAGCAGTTACCGCGTGGGCGCGGGCACTGAAGCTTTCTTT	CASSYRVGAGTEAFF
TRBV14	TRBJ2-3	.	TRBD1	TGTGCCAGCAGCCAAGATGGCAGGGGGCAAGATACGCAGTATTTT	CASSQDGRGQDTQYF
TRBV5-4	TRBJ2-1	.	TRBD1	TGTGCCAGCAGCTTGGGGGGACAGGGGATATACAATGAGCAGTTCTTC	CASSLGGQGIYNEQFF
TRBV7-9	TRBJ1-3	once	.	TGTGCCAGCAGCTCAGCAGAGGCTGGAAACACCATATATTTT	CASSSAEAGNTIYF
TRBV28	TRBJ1-1	.	.	TGTGCCAGCAGTCTTCGGGGAGACACTGAAGCTTTCTTT	CASSLRGDTEAFF
TRBV5-1	TRBJ1-6	once	.	TGCGCCAGCAGCTTGGGGGGGGACCATTCACCCCTCCACTTT	CASSLGGDHSPLHF
TRBV5-6	TRBJ2-7	.	.	TGTGCCAGCAGCTGGTCATTAGGCGGGGCCCTACTCTACGAGCAGTACTTC	CASSWSLGGALLYEQYF
TRBV5-4	TRBJ1-6	.	.	TGTGCCAGCAGCCAACCGGAGACTAATAATTCACCCCTCCACTTT	CASSQPETNNSPLHF
TRBV9	TRBJ2-7	.	TRBD1	TGTGCCAGCAGCGGTACAGGGGGCGAGCAGTACTTC	CASSGTGGEQYF
TRBV7-2	TRBJ2-2	.	.	TGTGCCAGCAGCCCCAACAAAGACACCGGGGAGCTGTTTTTT	CASSPNKDTGELFF
TRBV29-1	TRBJ2-7	.	.	TGCAGCGTTCTTCCTACGGGGTTCGGGTACGAGCAGTACTTC	CSVLPTGFGYEQYF
TRBV30	TRBJ1-3	.	.	TGTGCCTGGGGGAGCTCTGGAAACACCATATATTTT	CAWGSSGNTIYF
TRBV4-2	TRBJ2-7	.	.	TGTGCCAGCAGCCAAGGGGCCGCCGAGCAGTACTTC	CASSQGAAEQYF
TRBV5-1	TRBJ1-5	large	.	TGCGCCAGCAGCTTGGCCGGTGATCAGCCCCAGCATTTT	CASSLAGDQPQHF
TRBV4-3	TRBJ1-3	.	.	TGCGCCAGCAGCCAAGATCGAACAGGGTTGAGTAGCACCATATATTTT	CASSQDRTGLSSTIYF
TRBV28	TRBJ2-3	.	.	TGTGCCAGCACCCTAGACGCCCAGTCGAGAGACACAGATACGCAGTATTTT	CASTLDAQSRDTDTQYF
TRBV11-3	TRBJ2-1	.	TRBD2	TGTGCCAGCAGCTTAGCTCCGGGGGGGCATAATGAGCAGTTCTTC	CASSLAPGGHNEQFF
TRBV7-9	TRBJ2-7	.	TRBD2	TGTGCCAGCAGCTCGGGACTAGTCTACGAGCAGTACTTC	CASSSGLVYEQYF
TRBV7-9	TRBJ2-5	.	TRBD2	TGTGCCAGCAGCTTAATTGAGGCGTCGGGGGGGACCCAGTACTTC	CASSLIEASGGTQYF
TRBV4-1	TRBJ2-7	.	TRBD1	TGCGCCAGCAGCCTCGACAGGGGGCGGATGTACGAGCAGTACTTC	CASSLDRGRMYEQYF
TRBV4-3	TRBJ1-2	.	.	TGCGCCAGCAGCCAAGTCGAGGGCCCCGAGGGCTATGGCTACACCTTC	CASSQVEGPEGYGYTF
TRBV7-9	TRBJ1-5	.	.	TGTGCCAGCAGCTCCGGAGGGAATCAGCCCCAGCATTTT	CASSSGGNQPQHF
TRBV6-1	TRBJ2-2	.	TRBD2	TGTGCCAGCAGTGAAGCCCGGGGGGGAGGGACCGGGGAGCTGTTTTTT	CASSEARGGGTGELFF
TRBV7-9	TRBJ2-1	few	.	TGTGCCAGCAGAGACAGACACAATGAGCAGTTCTTC	CASRDRHNEQFF
TRBV4-3	TRBJ2-7	.	.	TGCGCCAGCAGCCATTCTTCTTCGGACAGCTCCTACGAGCAGTACTTC	CASSHSSSDSSYEQYF
TRBV13	TRBJ2-1	once	.	TGTGCCAGCAGCTTAACAGGGAACCAAATTACCGATGAGCAGTTCTTC	CASSLTGNQITDEQFF
TRBV2	TRBJ2-2	.	.	TGTGCCAGCAGTGAAGCCCTGGAGAGGGTGGACACCGGGGAGCTGTTTTTT	CASSEALERVDTGELFF
TRBV28	TRBJ1-2	.	TRBD1	TGTGCCAGCAGTTTAGGGACAGGATACTATGGCTACACCTTC	CASSLGTGYYGYTF
TRBV5-1	TRBJ1-2	.	TRBD1	TGCGCCAGCAGCTACTCCGGGACAGGGGGTTATGGCTACACCTTC	CASSYSGTGGYGYTF
TRBV6-1	TRBJ1-6	.	.	TGTGCCACGGACAGAAGCGAAAATTCACCCCTCCACTTT	CATDRSENSPLHF
TRBV6-6	TRBJ1-1	.	.	TGTGCCAGCCGCGGGGCGGCGAACACTGAAGCTTTCTTT	CASRGAANTEAFF
TRBV18	TRBJ1-5	.	.	TGTGCCAGCTCACCACCCGGGATCAATCAGCCCCAGCATTTT	CASSPPGINQPQHF